This T cell receptor beta chain was observed in a study of technical replicates of blood from a few donors. Unmatched junction bases numbered 6, after V lost 4 bases and J lost 4 bases. This CDR3 region has 15 residues. Looked up from germline, CDR1 is SGHRS and CDR2 is YFSETQ. This table comes from immunoSEQ multiplex PCR, and its TCRdb copy is limited to in-frame clones, with some not included. The top ten hold about 4.9% of the sample, which has more than 55,000 clones, about nine tenths seen once. The source of this sequence is a human donor in good health. Some clones in this sample may be carry-over from other donors' samples. The chain combines TRBV5-1 with TRBJ2-5; 11 bases align to TRBD2. Sequencing was carried out using PBMCs. In DNA, the CDR3 is TGCGCCAGCAGCCCTAGACTAGCGGGGTCAGAGACCCAGTACTTC. This sequence encodes CASSPRLAGSETQYF.